The entry that follows covers one T cell receptor (beta chain) sequence. The antigen is not known. In nominal health when sampled, donors likely had unrecorded immune exposures nonetheless. Germline CDR1 and CDR2: GTSNPN and SVGIG (reference sequence). This CDR3 region has 12 residues. Trimming removed 5 bases from V and 6 bases from J, with 14 bases in between. The data belong to a study of cytomegalovirus exposure and HLA in healthy donors. Regarding the study as a whole: Reported performance of the classifier showed diagnosis of cytomegalovirus status with high specificity and sensitivity. Apart from CMV serostatus, no immune exposure information was available. The study listed roughly 150 cytomegalovirus-associated TCR beta chains.

Primers included in the PCR were 60 Vbeta and 13 Jbeta primers. Produced via immunoSEQ multiplex PCR; TCRdb's table is partial and in-frame only. The repertoire has about 83,000 clones, 65% to 80% of them found once; the top ten carry more than 3.5%. The chain recombines TRBV30 with TRBJ2-7; possible D gene TRBD2, 6 bases. Material for sequencing was PBMCs. The sequence was collected from a man in his 60s in good health and CMV-seronegative. The CDR3 protein is CAWGGFTGEQYF. CDR3 DNA sequence: TGTGCCTGGGGGGGGTTTACGGGCGAGCAGTACTTC.